The 32 T cell receptor beta chains reported below all come from one sample, sequenced in a study of T-cell memory formation after mild COVID-19. TCRdb itself ran the 5' RACE reads through MiXCR, one entry per CDR3 protein. The table records around 140,000 distinct CDR3 sequences, about 19% of them present only once. Material for sequencing was PBMCs or a T cell subset sorted from them (not recorded which). The source is an adult woman who had mild COVID-19 (a few samples of this study predate the infection). Cell type and time point are not known.

The chain has TRBV5-6 and TRBJ2-5; tentatively, D is TRBD1 (6 bases). This CDR3 is built from 18 residues. Looked up from germline, CDR1 is SGHDT and CDR2 is YYEEEE. Trimming left V 4 bases short and J 7 bases short, with 29 bases between. In DNA, the CDR3 is TGTGCCAGCAGCATCAGTTCGGGACACGATTTGGTGATGGCGACCCAGTACTTC. Its protein is CASSISSGHDLVMATQYF.

The V and J genes are TRBV7-9 and TRBJ1-1; no reliable D call. The CDR3 runs 14 residues. The V gene lost 6 bases and the J gene lost 2 bases, with 13 bases spanning the gap. The germline V gene has CDR1 SEHNR and CDR2 FQNEAQ (reference sequence). CDR3 in amino acids: CASSLMAGNTEAFF. The CDR3 nucleotides read TGTGCCAGCAGTCTAATGGCCGGTAACACTGAAGCTTTCTTT.

The chain couples TRBV6-5 to TRBJ2-7, with D perhaps matching TRBD1 or TRBD2 (5 bases each). Deletions cut 2 bases from V and 3 bases from J, with 23 bases between. Germline V lookup: CDR1 MNHEY, CDR2 SVGAGI. The CDR3 length is 18 residues. CDR3 nucleotide sequence: TGTGCCAGCAGTTACCGGGCGATTTGGGGGAGCCCACGCTACGAGCAGTACTTC. Translating it yields CASSYRAIWGSPRYEQYF.

J is TRBJ2-3 and V is TRBV28; TRBD1 agrees at 7 bases. The CDR3 extends over 14 amino acids. Germline V gene sequence: CDR1 MDHEN, CDR2 SYDVKM. The junction had 13 bases not matched to a gene; V was cut back by 8 bases and J by 8 bases. The CDR3 spells CASVPGGQRGTQYF. CDR3 nucleotide sequence: TGTGCCAGCGTCCCAGGGGGACAGAGAGGTACGCAGTATTTT. Complete variable domain (other parts from reference TRBV28 and TRBJ2-3): DVKVTQSSRYLVKRTGEKVFLECVQDMDHENMFWYRQDPGLGLRLIYFSYDVKMKEKGDIPEGYSVSREKKERFSLILESASTNQTSMYLCASVPGGQRGTQYFGPGTRLTVL.

V gene TRBV12-3 or TRBV12-4 combines with J gene TRBJ1-5; D uncertain. The CDR3 length is 15 residues. The V gene lost 4 bases and the J gene lost 0 bases, with 10 bases spanning the gap. In DNA form, the CDR3 reads TGTGCCAGCAGTTCAGGAGGGTCTAGCAATCAGCCCCAGCATTTT. Protein sequence: CASSSGGSSNQPQHF.

The V call is TRBV20-1, the J call TRBJ2-1; D is perhaps TRBD2 (6 bases). This CDR3 is 12 amino acids long. Germline values: CDR1 DFQATT, CDR2 SNEGSKA (reference sequence). Trimming removed 6 bases at V and 4 bases at J, with 10 bases between. The CDR3, as DNA: TGCAGTGCCGCCGGGACTTACAATGAGCAGTTCTTC. It translates to CSAAGTYNEQFF.

This clonotype was found a few times. This chain's CDR3 is CSARDFGGLAGVEQYF. In nucleotides, the CDR3 is TGCAGTGCTAGAGATTTCGGTGGACTAGCGGGAGTCGAGCAGTACTTC. The genes are TRBV20-1 and TRBJ2-7; 13 bases are a match to TRBD2. The germline CDR1 and CDR2 sequences are DFQATT and SNEGSKA (reference sequence). The V and J ends lost 0 bases and 6 bases, in that order; junction bases with no gene match: 8. The CDR3 is 16 residues long.

A few counts support this clonotype. V is TRBV12-3 or TRBV12-4 and J is TRBJ1-1, with unresolved D. This CDR3 contains 13 residues. V was shortened by 5 bases and J by 1 base, with 8 bases between the two germline ends. CDR3 in amino acids: CASSLTANTEAFF. Here the CDR3 DNA reads TGTGCCAGCAGTCTCACAGCGAACACTGAAGCTTTCTTT.

The rearrangement links TRBV4-1 to TRBJ2-1; the match to TRBD2 covers 14 bases. The junction had 8 bases not matched to a gene; V was cut back by 0 bases and J by 7 bases. The CDR3 is made up of 18 amino acids. The germline V gene has CDR1 MGHRA and CDR2 YSYEKL. CDR3 amino acids: CASSQDGRGLAGGNEQFF. CDR3 nucleotides: TGCGCCAGCAGCCAAGACGGGCGTGGACTAGCGGGGGGTAATGAGCAGTTCTTC.

This clonotype appeared a few times. The chain employs TRBV12-3 or TRBV12-4 and TRBJ1-2; 10 bases fit TRBD1. The CDR3 runs to 18 residues. With 6 bases clipped from V and 0 bases from J, the junction kept 13 bases outside the gene matches. The CDR3: CASRAVGQGVLTNYGYTF. In DNA form, the CDR3 reads TGTGCCAGCAGGGCGGTCGGACAGGGGGTCCTTACTAACTATGGCTACACCTTC.

The rearrangement uses TRBV20-1 and TRBJ2-1; D unresolved. The CDR3 extends over 13 amino acids. In germline, CDR1 is DFQATT, CDR2 SNEGSKA (reference sequence). V gave up 0 bases and J gave up 4 bases, with 7 bases separating them. The CDR3 nucleotides read TGCAGTGCTAGAGACCCTTATTACAATGAGCAGTTCTTC. It yields the protein CSARDPYYNEQFF.

This clonotype was counted many times. V and J are TRBV5-6 and TRBJ2-1, with 7 bases aligning to TRBD1. V was pared by 1 base and J by 0 bases, with 1 base of the junction left unmatched. CDR3 length equals 15 residues. The germline V gene has CDR1 SGHDT and CDR2 YYEEEE. The CDR3 DNA follows: TGTGCCAGCAGCTTGCCAGGGGGCTCCTACAATGAGCAGTTCTTC. It yields the protein CASSLPGGSYNEQFF.

There are many counts of this clonotype. The chain links TRBV27 to TRBJ2-5; the match to TRBD2 covers 8 bases. Germline-derived CDR1 and CDR2 are MNHEY and SMNVEV (reference sequence). The V gene end was trimmed by 7 bases and the J gene end by 5 bases; junction bases not matched to a gene: 12. The CDR3 has 15 amino acids. The CDR3 reads CASTSSGGPLETQYF. CDR3 bases: TGTGCCAGCACATCCTCGGGGGGGCCTTTGGAGACCCAGTACTTC.

This clonotype was detected many times. V and J are TRBV5-1 and TRBJ2-5, with D unresolved. Trimming stripped 4 bases from V and 3 bases from J, with 13 bases between. Germline CDR1 is SGHRS and CDR2 is YFSETQ. CDR3 length equals 14 residues. The CDR3 DNA reads TGCGCCAGCAGCGAACTTGGACGAAAAGAGACCCAGTACTTC. This codes for CASSELGRKETQYF.

V gene TRBV7-9 combines with J gene TRBJ1-5; 7 bases line up with TRBD1. This CDR3 contains 15 residues. V dropped 4 bases and J dropped 3; count of bases not matched to a gene: 6. Germline CDR1 SEHNR, CDR2 FQNEAQ (reference sequence). In DNA form, the CDR3 reads TGTGCCAGCAGCTCACAGGGGCCTATCAATCAGCCCCAGCATTTT. Protein product: CASSSQGPINQPQHF.

This clonotype was observed a few times. The genes are TRBV24-1 and TRBJ1-1, with 7 nucleotides matching TRBD1. The CDR3 spans 15 residues. The V and J ends lost 5 bases and 1 base, in that order; junction bases with no gene match: 6. Germline V lookup: CDR1 KGHDR, CDR2 SFDVKD. The CDR3 spells CATSGTRTGNTEAFF. Here the CDR3 DNA reads TGTGCCACCAGTGGCACCAGGACAGGGAACACTGAAGCTTTCTTT.

This clonotype was seen repeatedly, ten times or more. The chain combines TRBV20-1 with TRBJ1-1; D is perhaps TRBD1 (6 bases). V was pared by 6 bases and J by 2 bases, with 13 bases between. The CDR3 is 13 residues long. Germline CDR1 and CDR2: DFQATT and SNEGSKA (reference sequence). The CDR3 coding sequence is TGCAGTGCCAAGGACAGTTTCAACACTGAAGCTTTCTTT. This sequence encodes CSAKDSFNTEAFF.

The table lists this clonotype with a few counts. This chain links TRBV3-1 with TRBJ2-7; 8 bases match TRBD2. The CDR3 is 12 amino acids. With 5 bases clipped from V and 9 bases from J, the junction kept 6 bases outside the gene matches. CDR1 and CDR2 (germline): LGHDT, YNNKEL (reference sequence). The CDR3 DNA is TGTGCCAGCAGCTCGGGGGGGATCGGGCAGTACTTC. Translated, it gives CASSSGGIGQYF.

The gene calls are TRBV20-1 and TRBJ2-1; D might be TRBD2 (6 bases). Germline V lookup: CDR1 DFQATT, CDR2 SNEGSKA (reference sequence). The CDR3 loop spans 15 amino acids. Trimming took 5 bases from V and 3 from J, leaving 17 bases between them. The CDR3 DNA sequence: TGCAGTGCTCGCATTGGGGGAGGCGGCTACAATGAGCAGTTCTTC. Protein sequence: CSARIGGGGYNEQFF.

This clonotype was observed at least ten times. The chain uses TRBV12-3 or TRBV12-4 and TRBJ2-7; D may be TRBD2 (5 bases). V was cut by 7 bases and J by 0 bases, with 13 bases left in between. The CDR3 runs to 14 residues. This CDR3 is CASTREGSSYEQYF. The CDR3 DNA is TGTGCCAGCACCAGAGAAGGGAGCTCCTACGAGCAGTACTTC.

The V gene is TRBV4-3, the J gene TRBJ2-5; D gene ambiguous. CDR3 length: 14 amino acids. V shed 1 base and J shed 4 bases, with 10 bases lying between them. Germline assignment: CDR1 LGHNA and CDR2 YSLEER. This CDR3 is CASSQGQPPETQYF. In DNA form, the CDR3 reads TGCGCCAGCAGCCAAGGGCAGCCACCAGAGACCCAGTACTTC.

This clonotype was observed a few times. This sequence joins TRBV11-2 and TRBJ2-3; D might be TRBD2 (6 bases). Trimming stripped 2 bases from V and 4 bases from J, with 7 bases between. Germline CDR1 and CDR2: SGHAT and FQNNGV. The CDR3 sequence is 13 residues long. The CDR3 spells CASSLWGADTQYF. The CDR3 DNA follows: TGTGCCAGCAGCTTATGGGGGGCAGATACGCAGTATTTT.

The V call is TRBV18, the J call TRBJ1-5; D possibly corresponds to TRBD1 (5 bases). Trimming removed 6 bases from V and 1 base from J, with 7 bases in between. From germline, CDR1 is KGHSH and CDR2 LQKENI. The CDR3 loop spans 13 amino acids. The CDR3 here is CASSDSSNQPQHF. The DNA of the CDR3 is TGTGCCAGCTCCGACAGCAGCAATCAGCCCCAGCATTTT.

This chain links TRBV5-1 with TRBJ1-5; D gene unclear. This CDR3 has 12 amino acids. Germline V gene lookup returns CDR1 SGHRS and CDR2 YFSETQ. V was pared by 0 bases and J by 9 bases, with 7 bases between. The CDR3 nucleotides read TGCGCCAGCAGCTTGGATCGCGGGCCCCAGCATTTT. Translated: CASSLDRGPQHF.

The CDR3 DNA follows: TGTGCCAGCAGCACCTTAGCGGGGCTTAGCACAGATACGCAGTATTTT. This sequence encodes CASSTLAGLSTDTQYF. The rearrangement uses TRBV7-8 and TRBJ2-3, with 8 bases matching TRBD2. Germline CDR1 and CDR2: SGHVS and FQNEAQ. The CDR3 is made up of 16 amino acids. V lost 5 bases to trimming and J lost 0 bases; unmatched junction nucleotides: 7. Using reference TRBV7-8 and TRBJ2-3 for the parts outside the CDR3, the full variable domain is GAGVSQSPRYKVAKRGQDVALRCDPISGHVSLFWYQQALGQGPEFLTYFQNEAQLDKSGLPSDRFFAERPEGSVSTLKIQRTQQEDSAVYLCASSTLAGLSTDTQYFGPGTRLTVL.

This clonotype appeared many times. This chain uses TRBV3-1 with TRBJ2-2, with D possibly matching TRBD1 (5 bases). CDR3 length: 13 residues. Germline V lookup: CDR1 LGHDT, CDR2 YNNKEL (reference sequence). The ends were cut back, 4 bases at V and 3 bases at J, with 6 bases in the middle. The CDR3 spells CASSRQYTGELFF. CDR3 DNA sequence: TGTGCCAGCAGCCGACAGTACACCGGGGAGCTGTTTTTT.

The V call is TRBV20-1, the J call TRBJ1-4; D is unresolved. This CDR3 comprises 14 residues. Trimming left V 3 bases short and J 3 bases short, with 11 bases between. Germline CDR1 DFQATT, CDR2 SNEGSKA (reference sequence). Here the CDR3 DNA reads TGCAGTGCTAGGACCAGAGACCCTAATGAAAAACTGTTTTTT. Its translation is CSARTRDPNEKLFF.

This chain uses TRBV24-1 with TRBJ2-7; perhaps TRBD1 as D (6 bases). This CDR3 spans 15 amino acids. V was cut by 3 bases and J by 0 bases, with 11 bases left in between. Germline V CDR1 and CDR2: KGHDR, SFDVKD. CDR3 amino acids: CATSDTGRSSYEQYF. CDR3 nucleotide sequence: TGTGCCACCAGTGATACAGGGCGTAGCTCCTACGAGCAGTACTTC.

The CDR3 loop reads CASSPGGRADTDTQYF. The CDR3 DNA reads TGTGCCAGCAGCCCAGGCGGCAGGGCCGACACAGATACGCAGTATTTT. The chain carries TRBV7-3 and TRBJ2-3; possibly TRBD1 for D (5 bases). This CDR3 comprises 16 residues. V was trimmed by 5 bases and J by 2 bases, leaving 17 bases between them. The germline V gene encodes CDR1 SGHTA and CDR2 FQGTGA.

The chain uses TRBV20-1 and TRBJ2-1, with 8 positions matching TRBD2. Germline CDR1 reads DFQATT; CDR2 reads SNEGSKA (reference sequence). The J segment lost 7 bases and the V segment lost 0 bases, leaving 5 bases of the junction unmatched. The CDR3 length is 14 residues. The CDR3 bases are TGCAGTGCTAGAGATGCGGGGGGAATAAATGAGCAGTTCTTC. Its translation: CSARDAGGINEQFF.

This chain links TRBV12-3 or TRBV12-4 with TRBJ1-1; D gene uncertain. This CDR3 has 14 amino acids. V was cut by 4 bases and J by 1 base, with 10 bases left in between. CDR3 sequence (DNA): TGTGCCAGCAGTTACGTAGGCGGGAACACTGAAGCTTTCTTT. As protein: CASSYVGGNTEAFF.

Only a few counts were recorded for this clonotype. Here the CDR3 reads CAWSVGVDEQYF. The CDR3, as DNA: TGTGCCTGGAGTGTTGGGGTGGACGAGCAGTACTTC. The chain is built from TRBV30 and TRBJ2-7; D not certain. V lost 0 bases and J lost 5, with 8 bases in between. This CDR3 has 12 amino acids. Per germline, CDR1 GTSNPN and CDR2 SVGIG (reference sequence).